This TCR beta chain is drawn from a study of blood T cell repertoires in COVID-19. At the level of the study: Acute-phase and convalescent COVID-19 samples originated in the United States, Italy and Spain. From T cells, B-cell-depleted T cells, or PBMCs came the material, which was cDNA or gDNA.

The authors' processing: How many nucleated cells were present was estimated from reference gene primer amplification. Here immunoSEQ multiplex PCR was the method, and the copy in TCRdb shows in-frame clones only, minus some. V and J calls and clone size are copied from that table; D and trimming were computed from the DNA. The table has some 69,000 clones, roughly 80% seen once. This clone came up a few times. Trimming took off 0 bases at V and 7 bases at J, with 13 bases between the two ends. The germline gives CDR1 SGHRS, CDR2 YFSETQ. The CDR3 contains 15 residues. This clonotype originated in a woman aged 55 to 70 with acute or convalescent COVID-19. The chain combines TRBV5-1 with TRBJ2-2; no clear D. Sample: peripheral blood. CDR3 DNA sequence: TGCGCCAGCAGCTTGGCGCCAGGTTGGGTCGGGGAGCTGTTTTTT. Protein: CASSLAPGWVGELFF. Based on the CDR3 plus reference TRBV5-1 and TRBJ2-2, the full variable domain is KAGVTQTPRYLIKTRGQQVTLSCSPISGHRSVSWYQQTPGQGLQFLFEYFSETQRNKGNFPGRFSGRQFSNSRSEMNVSTLELGDSALYLCASSLAPGWVGELFFGEGSRLTVL.